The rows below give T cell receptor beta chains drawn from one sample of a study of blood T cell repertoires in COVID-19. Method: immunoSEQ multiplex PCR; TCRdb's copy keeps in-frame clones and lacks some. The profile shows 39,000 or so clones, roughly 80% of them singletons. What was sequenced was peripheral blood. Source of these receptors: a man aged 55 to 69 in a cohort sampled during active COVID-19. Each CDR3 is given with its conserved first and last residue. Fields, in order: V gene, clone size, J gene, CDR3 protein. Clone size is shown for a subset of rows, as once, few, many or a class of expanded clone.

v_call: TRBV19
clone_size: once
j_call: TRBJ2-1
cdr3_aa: CASSITGLYNEQFF

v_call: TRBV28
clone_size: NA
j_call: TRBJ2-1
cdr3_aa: CASSFGGHNEQFF

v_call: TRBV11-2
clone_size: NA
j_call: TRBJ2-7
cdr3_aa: CASSLGTGGRYEQYF

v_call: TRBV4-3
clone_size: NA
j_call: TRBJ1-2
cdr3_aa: CASSQEVSHRGLYGYTF

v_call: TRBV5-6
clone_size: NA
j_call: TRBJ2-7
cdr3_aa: CASSLAGEGGSYEQYF

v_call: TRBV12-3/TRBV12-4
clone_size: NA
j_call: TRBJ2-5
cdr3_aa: CASSPLAGETQYF

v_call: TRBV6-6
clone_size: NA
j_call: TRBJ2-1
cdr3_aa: CASSKLAGDSPNEQFF

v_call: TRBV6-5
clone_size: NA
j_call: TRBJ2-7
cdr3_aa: CASRATTTYEQYF

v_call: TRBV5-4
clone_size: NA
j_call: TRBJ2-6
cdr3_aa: CASSLGGATQGGANVLTF

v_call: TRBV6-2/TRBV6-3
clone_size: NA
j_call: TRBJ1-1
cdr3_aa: CASSYLIWAGNTEAFF

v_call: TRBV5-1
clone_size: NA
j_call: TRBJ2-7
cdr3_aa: CASSPRGLAGMYPEQYF

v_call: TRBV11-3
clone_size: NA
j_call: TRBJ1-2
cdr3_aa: CASSSLGAQYYGYTF

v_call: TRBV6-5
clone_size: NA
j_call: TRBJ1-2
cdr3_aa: CASSYLGRHGYTF

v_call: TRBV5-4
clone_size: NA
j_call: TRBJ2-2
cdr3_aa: CASSFWQGTGELFF

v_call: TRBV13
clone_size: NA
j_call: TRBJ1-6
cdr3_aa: CASISPPLDRGGNSPLHF

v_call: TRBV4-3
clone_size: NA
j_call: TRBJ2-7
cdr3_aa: CASSQEGGGADEQYF

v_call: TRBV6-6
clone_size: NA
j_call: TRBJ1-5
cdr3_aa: CASSRQGGQPQHF

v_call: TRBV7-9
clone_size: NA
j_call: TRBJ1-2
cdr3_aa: CASSFGGAGADGYTF

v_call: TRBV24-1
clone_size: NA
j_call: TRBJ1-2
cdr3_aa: CATSDLDYGYTF

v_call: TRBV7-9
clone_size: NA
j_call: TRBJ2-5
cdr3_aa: CASSPPPQREGRETQYF

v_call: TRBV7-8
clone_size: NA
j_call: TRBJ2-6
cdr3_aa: CASSFRDRGAAGANVLTF

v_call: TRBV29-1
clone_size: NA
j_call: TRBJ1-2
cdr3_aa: CSVERRLTYGYTF

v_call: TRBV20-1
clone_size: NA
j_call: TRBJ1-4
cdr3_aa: CSASINGANEKLFF